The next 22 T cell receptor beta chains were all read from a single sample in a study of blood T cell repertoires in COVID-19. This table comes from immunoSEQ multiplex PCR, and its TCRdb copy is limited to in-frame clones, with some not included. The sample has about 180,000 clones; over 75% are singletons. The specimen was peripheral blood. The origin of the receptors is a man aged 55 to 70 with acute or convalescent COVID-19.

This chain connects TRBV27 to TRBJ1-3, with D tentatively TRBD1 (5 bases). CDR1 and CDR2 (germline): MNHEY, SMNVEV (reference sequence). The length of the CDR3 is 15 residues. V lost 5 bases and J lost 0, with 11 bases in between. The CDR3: CASSPGASSGNTIYF. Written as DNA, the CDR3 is TGTGCCAGCAGTCCTGGGGCGAGCTCTGGAAACACCATATATTTT.

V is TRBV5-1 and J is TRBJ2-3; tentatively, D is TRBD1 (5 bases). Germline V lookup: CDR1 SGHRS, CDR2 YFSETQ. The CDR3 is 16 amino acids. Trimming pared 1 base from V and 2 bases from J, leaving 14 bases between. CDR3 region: CASSLYGRALTDTQYF. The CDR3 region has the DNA TGCGCCAGCAGCTTGTATGGCAGGGCCCTCACAGATACGCAGTATTTT.

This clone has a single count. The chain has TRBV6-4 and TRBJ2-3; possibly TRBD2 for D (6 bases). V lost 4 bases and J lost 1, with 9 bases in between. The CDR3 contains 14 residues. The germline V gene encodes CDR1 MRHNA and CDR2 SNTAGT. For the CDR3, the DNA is TGTGCCAGCAGTGTGGGCGGGGGCACAGATACGCAGTATTTT. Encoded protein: CASSVGGGTDTQYF.

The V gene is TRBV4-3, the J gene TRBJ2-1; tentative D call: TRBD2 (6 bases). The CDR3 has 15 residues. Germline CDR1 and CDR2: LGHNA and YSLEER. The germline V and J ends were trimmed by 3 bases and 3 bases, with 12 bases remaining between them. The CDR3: CASSHSWEDYNEQFF. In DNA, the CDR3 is TGCGCCAGCAGCCATTCGTGGGAGGACTACAATGAGCAGTTCTTC.

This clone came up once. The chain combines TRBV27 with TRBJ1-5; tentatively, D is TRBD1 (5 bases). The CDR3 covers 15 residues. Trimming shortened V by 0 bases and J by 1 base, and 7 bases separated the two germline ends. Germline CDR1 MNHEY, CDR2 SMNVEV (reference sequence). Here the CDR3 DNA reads TGTGCCAGCAGTTTATCGAAGGGGAGCAATCAGCCCCAGCATTTT. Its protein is CASSLSKGSNQPQHF.

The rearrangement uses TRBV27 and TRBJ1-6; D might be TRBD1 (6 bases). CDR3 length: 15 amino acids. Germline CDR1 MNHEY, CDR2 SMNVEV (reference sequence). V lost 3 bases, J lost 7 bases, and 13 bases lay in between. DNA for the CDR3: TGTGCCAGCAGTTTCACACAGGGAGGGAATTCACCCCTCCACTTT. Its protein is CASSFTQGGNSPLHF.

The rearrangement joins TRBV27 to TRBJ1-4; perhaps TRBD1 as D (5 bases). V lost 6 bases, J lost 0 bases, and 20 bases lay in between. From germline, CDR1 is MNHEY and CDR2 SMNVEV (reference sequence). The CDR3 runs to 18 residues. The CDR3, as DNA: TGTGCCAGCAGCCCAATTAAGGGACTGGTTGCAACTAATGAAAAACTGTTTTTT. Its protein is CASSPIKGLVATNEKLFF.

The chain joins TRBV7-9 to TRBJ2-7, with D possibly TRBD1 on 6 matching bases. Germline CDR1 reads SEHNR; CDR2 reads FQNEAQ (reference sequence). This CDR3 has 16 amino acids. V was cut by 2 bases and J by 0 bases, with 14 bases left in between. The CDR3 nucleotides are TGTGCCAGCAGCTTACTGTATGGGGGCCCCTCCTACGAGCAGTACTTC. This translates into CASSLLYGGPSYEQYF.

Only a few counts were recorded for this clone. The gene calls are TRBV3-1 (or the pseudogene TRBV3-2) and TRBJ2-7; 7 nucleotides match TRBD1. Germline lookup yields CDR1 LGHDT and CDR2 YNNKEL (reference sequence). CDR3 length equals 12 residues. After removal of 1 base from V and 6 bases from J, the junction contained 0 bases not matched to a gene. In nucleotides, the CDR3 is TGTGCCAGCAGCCAAGCAGGGGGCGAGCAGTACTTC. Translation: CASSQAGGEQYF.

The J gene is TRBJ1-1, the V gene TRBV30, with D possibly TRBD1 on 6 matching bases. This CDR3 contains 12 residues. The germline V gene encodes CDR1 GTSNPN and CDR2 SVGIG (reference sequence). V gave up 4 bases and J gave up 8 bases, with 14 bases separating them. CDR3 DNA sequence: TGTGCCTGGAAACAGGGATTCCCCGAAGCTTTCTTT. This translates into CAWKQGFPEAFF. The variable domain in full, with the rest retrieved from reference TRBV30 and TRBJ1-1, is SQTIHQWPATLVQPVGSPLSLECTVEGTSNPNLYWYRQAAGRGLQLLFYSVGIGQISSEVPQNLSASRPQDRQFILSSKKLLLSDSGFYLCAWKQGFPEAFFGQGTRLTVV.

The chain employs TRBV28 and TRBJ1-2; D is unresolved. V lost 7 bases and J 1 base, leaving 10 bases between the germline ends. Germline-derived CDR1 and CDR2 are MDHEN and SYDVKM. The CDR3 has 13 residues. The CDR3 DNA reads TGTGCCAGCACCTCGGCGGTTAACTATGGCTACACCTTC. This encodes CASTSAVNYGYTF.

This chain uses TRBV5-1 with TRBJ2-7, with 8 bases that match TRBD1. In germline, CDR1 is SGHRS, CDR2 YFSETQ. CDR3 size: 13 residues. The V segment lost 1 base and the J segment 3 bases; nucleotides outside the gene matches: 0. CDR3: CASSLTGGYEQYF. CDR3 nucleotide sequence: TGCGCCAGCAGCTTGACAGGGGGCTACGAGCAGTACTTC.

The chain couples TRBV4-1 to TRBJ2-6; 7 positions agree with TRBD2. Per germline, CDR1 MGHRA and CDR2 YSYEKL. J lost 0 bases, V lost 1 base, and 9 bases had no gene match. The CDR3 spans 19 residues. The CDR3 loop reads CASSQASGGGFSGANVLTF. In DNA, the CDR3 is TGCGCCAGCAGCCAAGCTTCGGGGGGTGGTTTCTCTGGGGCCAACGTCCTGACTTTC.

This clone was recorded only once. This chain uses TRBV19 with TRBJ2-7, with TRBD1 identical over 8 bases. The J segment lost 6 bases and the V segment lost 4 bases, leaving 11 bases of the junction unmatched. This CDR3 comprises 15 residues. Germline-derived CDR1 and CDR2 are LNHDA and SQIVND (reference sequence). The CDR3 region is CASSKIQDRVGEQYF. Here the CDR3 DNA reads TGTGCCAGTAGTAAGATTCAGGACAGGGTGGGCGAGCAGTACTTC. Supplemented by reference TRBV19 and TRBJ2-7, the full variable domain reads DGGITQSPKYLFRKEGQNVTLSCEQNLNHDAMYWYRQDPGQGLRLIYYSQIVNDFQKGDIAEGYSVSREKKESFPLTVTSAQKNPTAFYLCASSKIQDRVGEQYFGPGTRLTVT.

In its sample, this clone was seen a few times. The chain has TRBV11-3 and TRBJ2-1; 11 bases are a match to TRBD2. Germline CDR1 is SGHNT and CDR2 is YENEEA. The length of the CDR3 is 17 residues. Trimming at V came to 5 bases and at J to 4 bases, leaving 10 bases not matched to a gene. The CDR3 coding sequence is TGTGCCAGCAGCCCGGAGGGACTAGCGGTCCATTACAATGAGCAGTTCTTC. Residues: CASSPEGLAVHYNEQFF.

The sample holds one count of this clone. The CDR3 protein is CALRQGMNTEAFF. CDR3 DNA: TGTGCCCTGAGACAGGGGATGAACACTGAAGCTTTCTTT. The J gene is TRBJ1-1, the V gene TRBV10-3, with 8 bases that match TRBD1. CDR1 ENHRY and CDR2 SYGVKD come from the germline V gene. Trimming at V came to 11 bases and at J to 0 bases, leaving 5 bases not matched to a gene. The CDR3 runs 13 residues.

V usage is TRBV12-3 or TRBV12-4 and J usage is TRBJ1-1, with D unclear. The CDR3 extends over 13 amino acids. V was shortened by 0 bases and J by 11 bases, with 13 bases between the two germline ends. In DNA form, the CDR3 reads TGTGCCAGCAGTTTAGCCCTCGGGAGGTGGGCTTTCTTT. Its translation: CASSLALGRWAFF.

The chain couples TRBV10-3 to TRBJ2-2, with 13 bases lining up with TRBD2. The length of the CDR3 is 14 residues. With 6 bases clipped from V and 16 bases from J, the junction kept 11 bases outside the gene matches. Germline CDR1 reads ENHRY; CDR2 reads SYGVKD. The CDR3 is CAIRDGTSGTPGFF. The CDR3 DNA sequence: TGTGCCATCAGAGACGGGACTAGCGGGACCCCCGGGTTTTTT.

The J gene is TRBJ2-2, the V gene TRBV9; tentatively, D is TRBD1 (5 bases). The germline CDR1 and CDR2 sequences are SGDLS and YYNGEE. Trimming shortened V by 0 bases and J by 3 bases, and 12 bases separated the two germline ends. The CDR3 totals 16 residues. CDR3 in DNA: TGTGCCAGCAGCGTAGGTGCAGGGCGAGACACCGGGGAGCTGTTTTTT. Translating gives CASSVGAGRDTGELFF.

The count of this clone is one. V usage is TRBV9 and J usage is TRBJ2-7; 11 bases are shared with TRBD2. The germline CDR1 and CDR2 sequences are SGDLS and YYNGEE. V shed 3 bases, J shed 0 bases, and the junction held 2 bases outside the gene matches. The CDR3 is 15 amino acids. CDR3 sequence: CASSAGTSGSYEQYF. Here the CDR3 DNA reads TGTGCCAGCAGCGCGGGGACTAGCGGCTCCTACGAGCAGTACTTC. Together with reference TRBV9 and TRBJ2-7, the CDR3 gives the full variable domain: DSGVTQTPKHLITATGQRVTLRCSPRSGDLSVYWYQQSLDQGLQFLIQYYNGEERAKGNILERFSAQQFPDLHSELNLSSLELGDSALYFCASSAGTSGSYEQYFGPGTRLTVT.

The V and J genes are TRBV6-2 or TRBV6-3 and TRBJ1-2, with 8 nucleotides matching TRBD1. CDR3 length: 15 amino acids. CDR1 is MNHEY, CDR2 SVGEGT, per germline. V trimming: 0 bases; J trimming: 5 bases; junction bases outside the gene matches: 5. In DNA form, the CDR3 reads TGTGCCAGCAGTTACTCCTCACAGGGGGTGTATGGCTACACCTTC. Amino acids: CASSYSSQGVYGYTF.

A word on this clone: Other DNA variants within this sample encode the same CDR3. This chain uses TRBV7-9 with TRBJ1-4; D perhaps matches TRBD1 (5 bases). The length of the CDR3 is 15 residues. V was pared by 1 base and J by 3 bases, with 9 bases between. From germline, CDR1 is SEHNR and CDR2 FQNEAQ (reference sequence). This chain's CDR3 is CASSLVAGANEKLFF. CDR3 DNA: TGTGCCAGCAGCTTAGTGGCGGGGGCTAATGAAAAACTGTTTTTT.